The entry that follows covers one T cell receptor (beta chain) sequence. This sample was included in a study of blood T cell repertoires in COVID-19. Per the original data handling: Reference gene primer amplification yielded estimated nucleated cell counts. Method: immunoSEQ multiplex PCR; TCRdb's copy keeps in-frame clones and lacks some. V and J calls plus clone size are reproduced from that table; the DNA served to infer D and trimming. The data hold 250,000 to 350,000 clones, with 86% observed a single time. The CDR3 length is 19 residues. The V and J ends lost 5 bases and 2 bases, in that order; junction bases with no gene match: 14. Germline V gene sequence: CDR1 SNHLY, CDR2 FYNNEI.

Material: peripheral blood. This rearrangement joins TRBV2 to TRBJ2-3; 12 bases align to TRBD2. The receptor was isolated from a woman in her sixties or seventies with COVID-19, enrolled during active disease. The CDR3 region is CASSKPWQTSGGYTDTQYF. The CDR3 DNA follows: TGTGCCAGCAGTAAACCCTGGCAAACTAGCGGGGGGTACACAGATACGCAGTATTTT. Complete variable domain (other parts from reference TRBV2 and TRBJ2-3): EPEVTQTPSHQVTQMGQEVILRCVPISNHLYFYWYRQILGQKVEFLVSFYNNEISEKSEIFDDQFSVERPDGSNFTLKIRSTKLEDSAMYFCASSKPWQTSGGYTDTQYFGPGTRLTVL.